A single sample gave rise to the 21 T cell receptor beta chains below, sequenced in a study of blood T cell repertoires in COVID-19. Sequencing used immunoSEQ multiplex PCR; TCRdb keeps in-frame clones, though not all of them. Of fewer than 200,000 clones listed, 90% are singletons. Source material: peripheral blood. These receptors were obtained from a man aged 45-65 years with acute or convalescent COVID-19.

This chain connects TRBV7-8 to TRBJ1-2, with a possible D match to TRBD1 (6 bases). From germline, CDR1 is SGHVS and CDR2 FQNEAQ. The CDR3 extends over 17 amino acids. The V end lost 2 bases, the J end lost 4 bases, and 20 bases lay between the germline ends. The DNA for the CDR3 is TGTGCCAGCAGCTTAAAGAGAGACAGGACCCGTGGCTATGGCTACACCTTC. It codes for CASSLKRDRTRGYGYTF.

This chain joins TRBV7-2 and TRBJ1-1, with TRBD1 matching 7 bases. Germline assignment: CDR1 SGHTA and CDR2 FQGNSA. After removal of 4 bases from V and 11 bases from J, the junction contained 7 bases not matched to a gene. This CDR3 contains 12 residues. The CDR3 reads CASSWRTGGAFF. The CDR3 bases are TGTGCCAGCAGCTGGCGGACAGGAGGGGCTTTCTTT.

The V and J genes are TRBV5-1 and TRBJ2-3, with TRBD2 matching 11 bases. This CDR3 contains 17 residues. With 4 bases clipped from V and 6 bases from J, the junction kept 13 bases outside the gene matches. CDR1 and CDR2 from the germline V gene are SGHRS and YFSETQ. CDR3 sequence reads: CASSPQTSGVPGDTQYF. The CDR3 region has the DNA TGCGCCAGCAGCCCTCAGACTAGCGGGGTACCCGGGGATACGCAGTATTTT. The full variable domain, rest sourced from reference TRBV5-1 and TRBJ2-3, is KAGVTQTPRYLIKTRGQQVTLSCSPISGHRSVSWYQQTPGQGLQFLFEYFSETQRNKGNFPGRFSGRQFSNSRSEMNVSTLELGDSALYLCASSPQTSGVPGDTQYFGPGTRLTVL.

The rearrangement links TRBV30 to TRBJ2-2; 7 nucleotides agree with TRBD1. Trimming removed 2 bases from V and 3 bases from J; junction bases left unmatched: 6. The CDR3 has 15 amino acids. Germline V gene sequence: CDR1 GTSNPN, CDR2 SVGIG (reference sequence). In DNA form, the CDR3 reads TGTGCCTGGAGTATCTGGGGACAGCACACCGGGGAGCTGTTTTTT. Its protein is CAWSIWGQHTGELFF.

The chain recombines TRBV7-9 with TRBJ1-5, with TRBD1 as a possible D gene (5 bases). The V gene lost 3 bases and the J gene lost 0 bases, with 12 bases spanning the gap. Germline V lookup: CDR1 SEHNR, CDR2 FQNEAQ (reference sequence). The CDR3 runs to 16 residues. The CDR3 DNA follows: TGTGCCAGCAGCTTCTTTTCAGGGAATAGCAATCAGCCCCAGCATTTT. The encoded protein is CASSFFSGNSNQPQHF.

The gene calls are TRBV7-9 and TRBJ1-4; possible D gene TRBD1, 6 bases. Trimming took off 5 bases at V and 3 bases at J, with 22 bases between the two ends. This CDR3 spans 18 amino acids. Germline lookup yields CDR1 SEHNR and CDR2 FQNEAQ (reference sequence). CDR3 sequence (DNA): TGTGCCAGCAGCCGATCCCCCGGACAGAAGGAAGCTAATGAAAAACTGTTTTTT. This codes for CASSRSPGQKEANEKLFF. Full variable domain (outside the CDR3, taken from reference TRBV7-9 and TRBJ1-4): DTGVSQNPRHKITKRGQNVTFRCDPISEHNRLYWYRQTLGQGPEFLTYFQNEAQLEKSRLLSDRFSAERPKGSFSTLEIQRTEQGDSAMYLCASSRSPGQKEANEKLFFGSGTQLSVL.

V usage is TRBV4-1 and J usage is TRBJ2-3, with D possibly matching TRBD1 (5 bases). V lost 2 bases and J lost 1, with 16 bases in between. This CDR3 is 17 amino acids long. CDR1 is MGHRA and CDR2 is YSYEKL in the germline V gene. The CDR3 protein is CASSQQTVIGGTDTQYF. DNA for the CDR3: TGCGCCAGCAGCCAACAGACAGTCATTGGAGGCACAGATACGCAGTATTTT.

The chain is built from TRBV7-3 and TRBJ2-2; the D is unclear. The V end was cut by 5 bases, the J end by 1 base, with 14 bases between. Per germline, CDR1 SGHTA and CDR2 FQGTGA. CDR3 length: 16 residues. As DNA, the CDR3 is TGTGCCAGCAGCCTCGGGTCGATACTGAACACCGGGGAGCTGTTTTTT. This encodes CASSLGSILNTGELFF.

The V gene is TRBV5-1, the J gene TRBJ2-3; a possible D gene is TRBD1 (6 bases). The CDR3 extends over 15 amino acids. Germline V gene sequence: CDR1 SGHRS, CDR2 YFSETQ. The V and J ends lost 5 bases and 6 bases respectively, with 19 bases between them. CDR3 in amino acids: CASSRSQGNFDTQYF. The CDR3 DNA sequence: TGCGCCAGCAGTAGATCACAGGGAAATTTCGATACGCAGTATTTT.

This clone has only a few counts. The chain carries TRBV5-8 and TRBJ1-2; 7 bases line up with TRBD1. Germline CDR1 is SGHTS and CDR2 is YDEGEE. V lost 4 bases and J lost 8; bases outside the gene matches: 11. The CDR3 spans 14 residues. CDR3 nucleotides: TGTGCCAGCAGCGCAACAGACAGGGCCGGAGGCTACACCTTC. Translation: CASSATDRAGGYTF.

V usage is TRBV7-2 and J usage is TRBJ2-5, with 7 bases matching TRBD1. Trimming at V came to 5 bases and at J to 2 bases, leaving 11 bases not matched to a gene. CDR3 length: 16 amino acids. CDR1 and CDR2 from the germline V gene are SGHTA and FQGNSA. CDR3 coding DNA: TGTGCCAGCAGCCCCCAGACAGGGTGGCCTCAAGAGACCCAGTACTTC. Protein: CASSPQTGWPQETQYF.

This chain uses TRBV2 with TRBJ1-5; D gene ambiguous. CDR1 and CDR2 (germline): SNHLY, FYNNEI. The CDR3 has 13 amino acids. V lost 7 bases, J lost 2 bases, and 9 bases lay in between. In DNA form, the CDR3 reads TGTGCCAGCAAAGGAGAGGGCAATCAGCCCCAGCATTTT. It codes for CASKGEGNQPQHF.

V is TRBV3-1 (or the pseudogene TRBV3-2) and J is TRBJ1-6; D not resolved. Trimming removed 4 bases at V and 7 bases at J, with 14 bases between. This CDR3 region has 15 residues. Germline assignment: CDR1 LGHDT and CDR2 YNNKEL (reference sequence). CDR3: CASSPDFSGNSPLHF. DNA of the CDR3: TGTGCCAGCAGCCCGGACTTCTCCGGCAATTCACCCCTCCACTTT.

This clone appeared once. The chain recombines TRBV6-1 with TRBJ1-1; no definite D call. V was trimmed by 3 bases and J by 0 bases, leaving 11 bases between them. The CDR3 runs 15 residues. CDR1 is MNHNS, CDR2 SASEGT, per germline. The CDR3 reads CASSDGRSMNTEAFF. For the CDR3, the DNA is TGTGCCAGCAGTGATGGCAGATCCATGAACACTGAAGCTTTCTTT.

This chain links TRBV6-5 with TRBJ2-1, with a possible D match to TRBD1 (6 bases). V shed 5 bases and J shed 8 bases, with 16 bases lying between them. The CDR3 is 14 amino acids. The germline V gene encodes CDR1 MNHEY and CDR2 SVGAGI. CDR3 nucleotide sequence: TGTGCCAGCAGTCTATCCTACAGGGACCATGAGCAGTTCTTC. This codes for CASSLSYRDHEQFF.

The V and J genes are TRBV7-3 and TRBJ2-3, with 9 bases aligning to TRBD2. This CDR3 contains 17 residues. Trimming took 0 bases from V and 5 from J; bases not matched to a gene: 9. Germline loops: CDR1 SGHTA, CDR2 FQGTGA. The CDR3 region has the DNA TGTGCCAGCAGCTTAACGGTACTAGCGGGCCGGGGAGATACGCAGTATTTT. Amino acid sequence: CASSLTVLAGRGDTQYF.

This chain connects TRBV7-8 to TRBJ2-3, with 7 bases fitting TRBD1. The CDR3 has 14 amino acids. V trimming: 4 bases; J trimming: 2 bases; junction bases outside the gene matches: 3. Germline CDR1 and CDR2: SGHVS and FQNEAQ. CDR3 sequence: CASSWDRLTDTQYF. The CDR3 DNA reads as TGTGCCAGCAGCTGGGACAGACTCACAGATACGCAGTATTTT. Variable domain in full (rest from reference TRBV7-8 and TRBJ2-3): GAGVSQSPRYKVAKRGQDVALRCDPISGHVSLFWYQQALGQGPEFLTYFQNEAQLDKSGLPSDRFFAERPEGSVSTLKIQRTQQEDSAVYLCASSWDRLTDTQYFGPGTRLTVL.

CDR3 DNA: TGCAGCGTTGTACGGGGAGAGCAGTTCTTC. This gives the protein CSVVRGEQFF. V gene TRBV29-1 combines with J gene TRBJ2-1; TRBD2 is a possible D gene (5 bases). In germline, CDR1 is SQVTM, CDR2 ANQGSEA. The CDR3 is made up of 10 amino acids. Trimming pared 4 bases from V and 10 bases from J, leaving 8 bases between.

The chain combines TRBV30 with TRBJ2-2; 7 bases match TRBD2. With 4 bases clipped from V and 8 bases from J, the junction kept 7 bases outside the gene matches. Germline-derived CDR1 and CDR2 are GTSNPN and SVGIG (reference sequence). The CDR3 extends over 13 amino acids. The DNA of the CDR3 is TGTGCCTGGAATGGGGGGGACCTGGGGGAGCTGTTTTTT. Translating gives CAWNGGDLGELFF.

The genes are TRBV7-9 and TRBJ2-1; D not certain. V lost 3 bases, J lost 6 bases, and 6 bases lay in between. This CDR3 is built from 12 residues. Germline CDR1 SEHNR, CDR2 FQNEAQ (reference sequence). This chain's CDR3 is CASSFTPNEQFF. CDR3 nucleotide sequence: TGTGCCAGCAGCTTCACACCCAATGAGCAGTTCTTC. The full variable domain, rest sourced from reference TRBV7-9 and TRBJ2-1, is DTGVSQNPRHKITKRGQNVTFRCDPISEHNRLYWYRQTLGQGPEFLTYFQNEAQLEKSRLLSDRFSAERPKGSFSTLEIQRTEQGDSAMYLCASSFTPNEQFFGPGTRLTVL.

This clone was detected only once. The gene calls are TRBV10-1 and TRBJ2-1; 12 bases agree with TRBD2. CDR1 WNHNN and CDR2 SYGVQD come from the germline V gene (reference sequence). The CDR3 is made up of 14 amino acids. V was pared by 8 bases and J by 8 bases, with 7 bases of the junction left unmatched. CDR3 nucleotides: TGCGCCAGCCAAGGACTAGCGGGAACCGATGAGCAGTTCTTC. Translation gives CASQGLAGTDEQFF.